Below, 27 T cell receptor beta chains from the same sample are listed, as sequenced in a study of blood T cells in healthy people across ages (dated by TCRdb to the mid-2010s). The library was obtained by 5' RACE. The instrument was an Illumina HiSeq 2500. The second PCR ran for about 7 to 11 cycles and used a J-beta primer mix along with a sample-barcoded 5' primer. TCRdb took the public reads, trimmed them with fastp at Q25, ran MiXCR for clone calling and kept in-frame beta chains. Every distinct CDR3 protein forms one entry, paired with its most common genes and DNA. Here the sample has about 1.8 million distinct CDR3 sequences; about 50% occur a single time. The top ten clones comprise more than 2% of the sample. Sequencing was performed on blood. These receptors came from a woman in her thirties or forties in good health.

The V gene is TRBV4-3, the J gene TRBJ1-5; no reliable D call. V was clipped by 0 bases and J by 4 bases, with 4 bases between them. Germline V gives CDR1 LGHNA, CDR2 YSLEER. The length of the CDR3 is 13 residues. As DNA, the CDR3 is TGCGCCAGCAGCCAAGATTGGAATCAGCCCCAGCATTTT. This translates into CASSQDWNQPQHF.

The chain recombines TRBV5-6 with TRBJ1-1; TRBD1 might be the D (6 bases). The length of the CDR3 is 14 residues. Germline V gene data show CDR1 as SGHDT and CDR2 as YYEEEE. Trimming stripped 1 base from V and 5 bases from J, with 12 bases between. CDR3 protein: CASSLYGGGTEAFF. Here the CDR3 DNA reads TGTGCCAGCAGCTTGTACGGAGGGGGTACTGAAGCTTTCTTT.

The J gene is TRBJ1-4, the V gene TRBV2, with a tentative D call TRBD1 (6 bases). This CDR3 is 14 amino acids long. Trimming removed 4 bases at V and 6 bases at J, with 12 bases between. CDR1 SNHLY and CDR2 FYNNEI come from the germline V gene. This CDR3 is CASSGDRGDEKLFF. The CDR3 DNA is TGTGCCAGCAGTGGGGATAGGGGGGATGAAAAACTGTTTTTT.

The gene calls are TRBV6-6 and TRBJ2-7, with D perhaps assigned TRBD1 or TRBD2 (5 bases each). V was shortened by 0 bases and J by 3 bases, with 9 bases between the two germline ends. CDR1 MNHNY and CDR2 SVGAGI come from the germline V gene (reference sequence). CDR3 length equals 14 residues. DNA for the CDR3: TGTGCCAGCAGTTACTCCGAGGGGATCTACGAGCAGTACTTC. Amino acids: CASSYSEGIYEQYF.

This chain uses TRBV7-2 with TRBJ2-2; D remains unclear. The CDR3 is 18 residues long. The V end lost 1 base, the J end lost 1 base, and 16 bases lay between the germline ends. Per germline, CDR1 SGHTA and CDR2 FQGNSA. CDR3: CASSLEWSKALNTGELFF. Written as DNA, the CDR3 is TGTGCCAGCAGCTTAGAGTGGAGCAAGGCCTTGAACACCGGGGAGCTGTTTTTT.

This sequence joins TRBV21-1 and TRBJ2-4; whether TRBD1, the table's D call, matches the DNA was not checked. TRBV21-1 represents a pseudogene. This CDR3 region has 14 residues. In DNA, the CDR3 is TGTGCTCTACAGGGGCCGCGGGCCGAAAACATTCAGTACTTC. Protein: CALQGPRAENIQYF.

This chain joins TRBV20-1 and TRBJ2-4; 10 bases are a match to TRBD1. Germline V gene lookup returns CDR1 DFQATT and CDR2 SNEGSKA (reference sequence). The V gene end was trimmed by 7 bases and the J gene end by 3 bases; junction bases not matched to a gene: 6. This CDR3 has 14 residues. Written as DNA, the CDR3 is TGCAGTGGTACCGGGACAGGGGACAAAAACATTCAGTACTTC. Amino acids: CSGTGTGDKNIQYF.

This chain uses TRBV12-3 or TRBV12-4 with TRBJ2-3; TRBD2 might be the D (5 bases). This CDR3 has 15 residues. Trimming stripped 3 bases from V and 2 bases from J, with 12 bases between. CDR3: CASSLYSGNTDTQYF. CDR3 DNA sequence: TGTGCCAGCAGTTTGTACTCCGGGAACACAGATACGCAGTATTTT.

V and J are TRBV24-1 and TRBJ2-5; D uncertain. This CDR3 has 15 amino acids. V lost 1 base, J lost 5 bases, and 13 bases lay in between. Germline CDR1 KGHDR, CDR2 SFDVKD. CDR3: CATSDFPETGETQYF. Written as DNA, the CDR3 is TGTGCCACCAGTGATTTTCCGGAGACCGGGGAGACCCAGTACTTC.

In its sample, this clonotype was seen once. The V call is TRBV6-1, the J call TRBJ1-6; maybe TRBD1 (5 bases). The CDR3 extends over 17 amino acids. The germline V gene has CDR1 MNHNS and CDR2 SASEGT. Trimming removed 5 bases at V and 5 bases at J, with 19 bases between. Here the CDR3 reads CASSRAAPPGDNSPLHF. CDR3 coding DNA: TGTGCCAGCAGTAGAGCGGCCCCACCGGGGGATAATTCACCCCTCCACTTT.

This chain links TRBV20-1 with TRBJ2-7; 8 bases line up with TRBD1. J was trimmed by 3 bases and V by 3 bases; bases with no gene match: 7. The CDR3 is made up of 14 amino acids. CDR1 is DFQATT, CDR2 SNEGSKA, per germline (reference sequence). This CDR3 reads CSASGQGIDYEQYF. The CDR3 DNA follows: TGCAGTGCTAGCGGACAGGGTATCGACTACGAGCAGTACTTC.

This clonotype was seen more than once but under ten times. The rearrangement joins TRBV6-5 to TRBJ2-5; D tentatively fits TRBD1 or TRBD2 (5 bases each). The V gene lost 8 bases and the J gene lost 6 bases, with 16 bases spanning the gap. The germline V gene encodes CDR1 MNHEY and CDR2 SVGAGI. The CDR3 loop spans 13 amino acids. CDR3 amino acids: CASLGGGVKTQYF. The CDR3 region has the DNA TGTGCCAGCCTTGGGGGTGGTGTGAAGACCCAGTACTTC.

The rearrangement links TRBV4-3 to TRBJ2-7; 7 nucleotides agree with TRBD2. V shed 5 bases, J shed 6 bases, and the junction held 7 bases outside the gene matches. This CDR3 has 13 residues. Looked up from germline, CDR1 is LGHNA and CDR2 is YSLEER. The CDR3 is CASSSIGGSEQYF. The CDR3 DNA is TGCGCCAGCAGCTCGATCGGGGGGTCCGAGCAGTACTTC.

Remarks on this clonotype: The germline gene is not matched at one end of the junction; a read error may be the cause. V and J are TRBV7-8 and TRBJ2-7; D possibly corresponds to TRBD2 (7 bases). This CDR3 region has 14 residues. Per the germline V gene, CDR1 is SGHVS and CDR2 is FQNEAQ. The CDR3: CASSQGGAGYEQYF. Written as DNA, the CDR3 is TGCGCCAGCAGCCAAGGGGGGGCCGGCTACGAGCAGTACTTC.

The genes are TRBV5-1 and TRBJ1-1, with TRBD1 matching 9 bases. This CDR3 is built from 15 residues. The germline gives CDR1 SGHRS, CDR2 YFSETQ. J was trimmed by 3 bases and V by 4 bases; bases with no gene match: 7. CDR3 sequence (DNA): TGCGCCAGCAGCAATACGGACAGGGGTGACACTGAAGCTTTCTTT. Residues: CASSNTDRGDTEAFF. The whole variable domain, remainder taken from reference TRBV5-1 and TRBJ1-1, is KAGVTQTPRYLIKTRGQQVTLSCSPISGHRSVSWYQQTPGQGLQFLFEYFSETQRNKGNFPGRFSGRQFSNSRSEMNVSTLELGDSALYLCASSNTDRGDTEAFFGQGTRLTVV.

V and J are TRBV29-1 and TRBJ1-1; no clear D. This CDR3 region has 9 residues. From germline, CDR1 is SQVTM and CDR2 ANQGSEA. The germline V and J ends were trimmed by 7 bases and 8 bases, with 8 bases remaining between them. Here the CDR3 DNA reads TGCAGCGCCTTCCCGGAAGCTTTCTTT. Translated: CSAFPEAFF.

The chain carries TRBV28 and TRBJ2-4, with D possibly being TRBD1 or TRBD2 (5 bases each). The V gene lost 7 bases and the J gene lost 0 bases, with 13 bases spanning the gap. The CDR3 length is 15 residues. Germline loops: CDR1 MDHEN, CDR2 SYDVKM. The CDR3 nucleotides are TGTGCCAGCACCCCGGGGACCGTAGCCAAAAACATTCAGTACTTC. As protein: CASTPGTVAKNIQYF.

Here the CDR3 reads CSARVYRGSRGETKIQETQYF. The CDR3 DNA is TGCAGTGCTAGAGTATACCGCGGGTCGCGGGGGGAAACAAAGATCCAAGAGACCCAGTACTTC. This chain connects TRBV20-1 to TRBJ2-5; 8 positions match TRBD2. Germline trimming cut 1 base from V and 1 base from J; bases unmatched to any gene: 23. Germline lookup yields CDR1 DFQATT and CDR2 SNEGSKA (reference sequence). The CDR3 contains 21 residues.

The chain uses TRBV28 and TRBJ2-5; no reliable D call. The CDR3 length is 11 residues. The V gene's germline CDR1 is MDHEN and CDR2 SYDVKM. The V and J ends lost 7 bases and 11 bases respectively, with 14 bases between them. CDR3 in amino acids: CASTALDEQYF. CDR3 DNA sequence: TGTGCCAGCACCGCCTTGGATGAGCAGTACTTC.

The CDR3 coding sequence is TGTGCCAGCAGTTACTCTGGGTCCCGCGTTTATGGCTACACCTTC. The encoded protein is CASSYSGSRVYGYTF. V usage is TRBV6-2 or TRBV6-3 and J usage is TRBJ1-2; D is ambiguous. Germline values: CDR1 MNHEY, CDR2 SVGEGT. This CDR3 has 15 amino acids. The V end lost 0 bases, the J end lost 5 bases, and 13 bases lay between the germline ends.

The CDR3 loop is CASVPSGAMKGEQYF. Here the CDR3 DNA reads TGTGCCAGCGTCCCTAGCGGGGCCATGAAAGGGGAGCAGTACTTC. This chain uses TRBV6-2 or TRBV6-3 with TRBJ2-1, with 9 bases lining up with TRBD2. TRBJ2-7 matches the DNA end more closely, so the J call is doubtful. The germline V gene has CDR1 MNHEY and CDR2 SVGEGT. The CDR3 consists of 15 residues.

CDR3 sequence: CATAMGGGTLVSDTQYF. CDR3 bases: TGTGCCACGGCGATGGGCGGGGGAACATTAGTATCGGATACGCAGTATTTT. The chain links TRBV6-1 to TRBJ2-3, with TRBD2 matching over 7 bases. V lost 10 bases to trimming and J lost 6 bases; unmatched junction nucleotides: 22. The germline gives CDR1 MNHNS, CDR2 SASEGT. The CDR3 contains 17 residues.

V gene TRBV12-3 or TRBV12-4 combines with J gene TRBJ2-3; TRBD1 is a possible D gene (5 bases). The CDR3 runs 13 residues. V was shortened by 6 bases and J by 7 bases, with 14 bases between the two germline ends. CDR3: CASRPTEVNTQYF. As DNA, the CDR3 is TGTGCCAGCAGACCGACAGAGGTAAATACGCAGTATTTT.

The rearrangement joins TRBV7-9 to TRBJ1-2; TRBD1 matches at 8 bases. With V trimmed by 0 bases and J by 3 bases, 3 bases remained unmatched. CDR3 length equals 15 residues. CDR1 is SEHNR and CDR2 is FQNEAQ in the germline V gene (reference sequence). In DNA form, the CDR3 reads TGTGCCAGCAGCTTAGCGGCAGGGGGCGACTATGGCTACACCTTC. Translating gives CASSLAAGGDYGYTF.

The rearrangement joins TRBV11-2 to TRBJ2-6, with D possibly being TRBD1 (5 bases). Germline CDR1 SGHAT, CDR2 FQNNGV. The CDR3 contains 18 residues. Trimming took off 1 base at V and 0 bases at J, with 13 bases between the two ends. This CDR3 is CASSLGADMSSGANVLTF. The CDR3 nucleotides read TGTGCCAGCAGCTTAGGGGCGGACATGAGCTCTGGGGCCAACGTCCTGACTTTC.

V and J are TRBV21-1 and TRBJ2-1; the D call of TRBD1 is as the table states it, not checked on the DNA. TRBV21-1 constitutes a pseudogene. The CDR3 length is 18 residues. CDR3 sequence reads: CASSKPPSGTGLHNEQFF. The CDR3 region has the DNA TGTGCCAGCAGCAAGCCCCCTTCCGGGACAGGGTTACACAATGAGCAGTTCTTC.

V usage is TRBV28 and J usage is TRBJ2-1, with 7 bases matching TRBD2. V lost 8 bases, J lost 6 bases, and 7 bases stayed unmatched. The CDR3 is 13 amino acids. In germline, CDR1 is MDHEN, CDR2 SYDVKM. The CDR3 spells CASPQRTSNEQFF. DNA of the CDR3: TGTGCCAGCCCCCAAAGGACTAGCAATGAGCAGTTCTTC. The whole variable domain, filled in from reference TRBV28 and TRBJ2-1, reads DVKVTQSSRYLVKRTGEKVFLECVQDMDHENMFWYRQDPGLGLRLIYFSYDVKMKEKGDIPEGYSVSREKKERFSLILESASTNQTSMYLCASPQRTSNEQFFGPGTRLTVL.